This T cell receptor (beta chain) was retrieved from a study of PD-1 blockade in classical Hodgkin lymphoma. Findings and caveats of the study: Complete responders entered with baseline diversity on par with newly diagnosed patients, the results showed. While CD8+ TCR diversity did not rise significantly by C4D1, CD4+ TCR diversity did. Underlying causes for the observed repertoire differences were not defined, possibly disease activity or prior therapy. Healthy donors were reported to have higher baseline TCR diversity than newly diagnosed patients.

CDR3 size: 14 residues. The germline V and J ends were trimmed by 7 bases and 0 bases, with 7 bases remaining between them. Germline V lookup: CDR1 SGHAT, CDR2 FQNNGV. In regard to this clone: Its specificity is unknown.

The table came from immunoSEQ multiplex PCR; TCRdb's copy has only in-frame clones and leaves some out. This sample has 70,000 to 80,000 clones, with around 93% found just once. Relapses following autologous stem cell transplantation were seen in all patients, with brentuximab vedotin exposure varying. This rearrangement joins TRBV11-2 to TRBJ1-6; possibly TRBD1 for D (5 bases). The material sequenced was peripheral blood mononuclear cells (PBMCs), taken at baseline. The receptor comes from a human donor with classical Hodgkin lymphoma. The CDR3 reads CASTGGSYNSPLHF. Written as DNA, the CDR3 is TGTGCCAGCACCGGGGGCTCCTATAATTCACCCCTCCACTTT.